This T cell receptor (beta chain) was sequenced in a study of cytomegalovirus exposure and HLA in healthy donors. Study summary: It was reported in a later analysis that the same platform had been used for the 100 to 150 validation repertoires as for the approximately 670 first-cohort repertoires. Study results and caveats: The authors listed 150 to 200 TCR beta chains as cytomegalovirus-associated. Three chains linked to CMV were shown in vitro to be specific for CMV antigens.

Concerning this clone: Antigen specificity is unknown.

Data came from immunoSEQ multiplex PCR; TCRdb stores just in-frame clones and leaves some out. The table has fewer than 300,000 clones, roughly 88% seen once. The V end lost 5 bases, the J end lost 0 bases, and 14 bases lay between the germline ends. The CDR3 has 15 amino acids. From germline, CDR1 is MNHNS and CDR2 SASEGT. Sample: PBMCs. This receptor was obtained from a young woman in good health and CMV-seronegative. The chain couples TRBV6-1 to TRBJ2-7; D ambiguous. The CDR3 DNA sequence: TGTGCCAGCAGTACAAACCCCGATCCCTCCTACGAGCAGTACTTC. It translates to CASSTNPDPSYEQYF.